This T cell receptor (beta chain) was captured by sequencing in a study of T-cell memory formation after mild COVID-19 (dated by TCRdb to the early 2020s). Some background on the complete study: TCR sequence clusters from the two donors were largely donor specific. In a couple of donors, T-cell clones that expanded and contracted after mild COVID-19 were followed by sequencing TCRalpha and TCRbeta repertoires longitudinally. The cohort was made up of two young adult volunteers, one female and one male, who were previously healthy. Study-wide findings and limitations: From day 15 to 85, contracting clones showed balanced CD4/CD8 phenotypes, whereas a second wave of clones that expanded from day 15 to 37 leaned towards CD4+. Contracting CD4+ clones were found mainly in CM and EM memory subsets, while CD8+ clones were enriched in EMRA. Whether the second-wave clones peaking on day 37 were SARS-CoV-2 specific was not confirmed. Some responding clones were detected in pre-infection memory, which suggested that pre-existing cross-reactive memory T cells had joined the SARS-CoV-2 response. The study included only a couple of mild cases, and larger cohorts that include severe cases with pre-infection samples were judged to be necessary.

CDR1 and CDR2 are read off the germline V gene as SGHRS and YFSETQ. V is reduced by 0 bases and J by 4 bases, leaving a spacing of 19 bases between them. From cysteine to phenylalanine, the CDR3 is 17 amino acids long. Solely the CDR3 DNA is kept, with 51 bases framed from the first base. PBMCs were isolated by Ficoll-Paque density gradient centrifugation. TCRdb names Illumina NovaSeq 6000 as the instrument used. TCRalpha and TCRbeta cDNA libraries were constructed by 5'RACE with constant-segment primers, with sample barcodes and unique molecular identifiers being introduced. RNA was extracted from every sample with Trizol reagent. Libraries were amplified in two PCR steps, with a second sample barcode and Illumina TruSeq adapters added in the second step. Libraries were sequenced on an Illumina NovaSeq with 2 x 150 bp paired-end reads. In the paper's pipeline: Demultiplexing of reads and collapsing into UMI-guided consensus sequences were performed with migec v1.2.7. Using mixcr v2.1.11, the UMI consensuses were aligned to TRA and TRB V and J templates and assembled into clonotypes. Expanded or contracted clonotypes were those called significant by both edgeR and NoisET, with noise models trained on biological replicates. For edgeR calls, the thresholds were a false discovery rate-adjusted p below 0.01 and a log2 fold-change of 1. As an exploratory analysis of dynamics, max-normalized trajectories of the 1000 most abundant clonotypes were examined by PCA with hierarchical clustering. Separately sequenced CD4+ and CD8+ repertoires were used to assign the CD4 or CD8 phenotype of responding clones. TCRdb cleaned the public reads at Q25 with fastp, built clones with MiXCR and kept in-frame beta chains. Every CDR3 protein is listed once, alongside the most common genes and DNA of its rows. The V and J calls were determined by TCRdb, not by the authors. The sample table lists around 200,000 distinct CDR3 sequences, roughly 18% of them with a count of one. The leading ten clones occupy roughly 3.7% of the sample.

A remark on this clonotype: Its antigen is unknown. No clone much larger than this one lies a single base away; base qualities are absent.

Sequenced input: PBMCs or a T cell subset sorted from them (not recorded which). Recombination joined TRBV5-1 with TRBJ2-5; possibly the D gene is TRBD1, per 6 matching bases. The TCR comes from a man younger than 35 who had mild COVID-19 (a few samples of this study predate the infection). The sample titles of this study are shuffled in the database, so cell type and time point are left out; the donor was told from shared clones. The nucleotides are TGCGCCAGCAGCTTGGCCGGTTGGGGGCAGTTCGGAGAGACCCAGTACTTC. Translated, it reads CASSLAGWGQFGETQYF.